This T cell receptor beta chain came from a study of cytomegalovirus exposure and HLA in healthy donors. Study details: Early released data comprised 80 million to 100 million unique TCRs from HLA-typed donors. Study observations and caveats: Later findings reportedly placed an Asian-associated ancestry cluster below the roughly 660-donor mean for N-insertions.

PCR employed 60 Vbeta and 13 Jbeta primers. TCRdb keeps only in-frame clones here, not all; method: immunoSEQ multiplex PCR. Its table records 220,000 or so clones. As to this clone: The target antigen is unknown.

V shed 5 bases and J 4 bases; nucleotides not matched to a gene: 18. The CDR3 covers 19 residues. Germline CDR1 and CDR2: MDHEN and SYDVKM. The sequenced sample was PBMCs. The chain carries TRBV28 and TRBJ1-3; 9 bases are shared with TRBD1. The clonotype comes from a girl aged 2-10 years in good health and CMV-seropositive. The CDR3 loop reads CASSTRTGEVGSVGNTIYF. Here the CDR3 DNA reads TGTGCCAGCAGTACAAGGACAGGGGAGGTGGGATCGGTCGGAAACACCATATATTTT.